This T cell receptor (beta chain) was captured by sequencing in a study of blood T cell repertoires in COVID-19 (dated by TCRdb to about 2020). For context, the study as a whole: Samples covering the acute and convalescent phases of COVID-19 were provided by collaborators in the United States, Italy and Spain. The material from the prospective study consisted of cDNA or gDNA derived from T cells, B-cell-depleted T cells, or PBMCs. The dataset comprised deeply sampled blood TCRbeta repertoires from subjects exposed to, actively infected with, or recovered from COVID-19. The repertoires were made available in a free public database intended to serve as a resource for research on the immune response to SARS-CoV-2. Samples were obtained from the ongoing ImmuneRACE study (first 160 participants) and from roughly 1,300 subjects provided by 6 global collaborators. The sample metadata nearly always contained a de-identified subject ID, COVID-19 status, age in years and sex. Where HLA class I and class II types were available, the types were taken from metadata supplied by the sample provider, not from assay-based typing. The paper's findings and limits, for the study overall: How much clinical and demographic metadata was included differed by source and by participant, and the metadata was provided uncurated.

The collaborating institutions used their own protocols to collect whole blood in K2EDTA tubes. For TCRbeta analysis, collaborators shipped samples as frozen whole blood, isolated PBMCs, or DNA extracted from either of those sample types. With regard to this clone: The specificity of this receptor is unknown. Within one base of it there is no much larger clone, and no base qualities were kept.

The immunoSEQ Assay, a bias-controlled multiplex PCR, was used to amplify TCRbeta CDR3 regions from genomic DNA. The paper's data handling went like this. The number of nucleated cells in each sample was estimated from the amplification of reference gene primers within the assay. To quantify the absolute abundance of each unique TCRbeta CDR3 rearrangement, sequence reads were collapsed and filtered. Productive Simpson clonality was computed per sample as the square root of Simpson's diversity index over productive rearrangements. This is the immuneACCESS table as TCRdb keeps it, with only in-frame sequences that have V and J called. A part of the clones is gone; compared with another copy, unresolved V genes explain less than half, and the rest is unexplained. That table furnishes V, J and clone size, whereas the DNA furnished D and trimming. The sample contains approximately 130,000 clones, around three quarters of them found a single time. 11% of the sample is held by the ten biggest clonotypes.

V and J are truncated by 5 bases and 3 bases respectively, leaving an intervening sequence of 17 bases. The germline V gene encodes CDR1 SGHDT and CDR2 YYEEEE. The cysteine opens and the phenylalanine closes a CDR3 of 15 amino acids. Kept here is only the CDR3 DNA, which spans 45 bases and is read in frame from base 1. The sequence was obtained from a human donor in a cohort sampled during active COVID-19. The sample comprised peripheral blood. This receptor chain uses TRBV5-6 and TRBJ2-5, with TRBD2 tentatively as D gene (5 bases match). The DNA sequence is given as TGTGCCAGCAGACCTTGGCTGGACTGGAAAGAGACCCAGTACTTC. Its protein is CASRPWLDWKETQYF.